These 18 T cell receptor beta chains were all obtained from the same sample, sequenced in a study of control samples from healthy donors and cancer patients. Clones were sequenced by immunoSEQ multiplex PCR, and TCRdb holds only the in-frame ones, with some missing. This repertoire shows 100,000 to 150,000 clones, 80% to 95% found once; its top ten account for roughly 0.54%. Sequenced: PBMCs. These TCRs come from a man aged 80 or over with head and neck cancer.

On this clone: This sample includes further DNA sequences coding for the same CDR3. The chain is built from TRBV7-8 and TRBJ2-3; D unresolved. Looked up from germline, CDR1 is SGHVS and CDR2 is FQNEAQ. The CDR3 spans 16 residues. V gave up 4 bases and J gave up 0 bases, with 14 bases separating them. The DNA of the CDR3 is TGTGCCAGCAGCTCCCGTCCGGGTCTTAGCACAGATACGCAGTATTTT. This gives the protein CASSSRPGLSTDTQYF.

The rearrangement uses TRBV5-8 and TRBJ1-1; D gene unclear. Trimming took off 5 bases at V and 4 bases at J, with 15 bases between the two ends. Germline V gene lookup returns CDR1 SGHTS and CDR2 YDEGEE. The CDR3 runs 14 residues. The CDR3 reads CASRGFHVPTEAFF. Here the CDR3 DNA reads TGTGCCAGCAGAGGGTTCCATGTTCCCACTGAAGCTTTCTTT.

A word on this clone: A read error may produce the germline difference seen at one junction end. This chain joins TRBV20-1 and TRBJ2-1; tentative D call: TRBD2 (6 bases). The CDR3 runs to 11 residues. From germline, CDR1 is DFQATT and CDR2 SNEGSKA (reference sequence). CDR3 in amino acids: CSARGRNEQFF. CDR3 coding DNA: TGCAGTGCGAGAGGGAGGAATGAGCAGTTCTTC.

The rearrangement joins TRBV24-1 to TRBJ2-1, with 8 bases matching TRBD2. CDR3 size: 14 residues. V lost 4 bases, J lost 9 bases, and 7 bases stayed unmatched. Germline CDR1 is KGHDR and CDR2 is SFDVKD. The CDR3 sequence is CATSDPGLAGEQFF. In DNA, the CDR3 is TGTGCCACCAGTGACCCCGGACTAGCTGGTGAGCAGTTCTTC.

The V and J genes are TRBV7-8 and TRBJ2-7; possible D gene TRBD1, 5 bases. Trimming left V 7 bases short and J 5 bases short, with 12 bases between. Germline V lookup: CDR1 SGHVS, CDR2 FQNEAQ. This CDR3 contains 12 residues. Here the CDR3 reads CASTSVRDEQYF. The CDR3 nucleotides read TGTGCCAGCACATCAGTCAGGGACGAGCAGTACTTC.

The CDR3 coding sequence is TGTGCCACTAGAGATAAGTCGACAGGGTTCACCGGGGAGCTGTTTTTT. Protein sequence: CATRDKSTGFTGELFF. The genes are TRBV10-3 and TRBJ2-2; TRBD1 agrees at 7 bases. The CDR3 extends over 16 amino acids. The V and J ends lost 10 bases and 4 bases, in that order; junction bases with no gene match: 15. CDR1 is ENHRY, CDR2 SYGVKD, per germline.

The chain recombines TRBV7-9 with TRBJ1-1; possible D gene TRBD1, 6 bases. Germline V gives CDR1 SEHNR, CDR2 FQNEAQ (reference sequence). Trimming took off 5 bases at V and 1 base at J, with 14 bases between the two ends. The CDR3 is 15 residues long. The CDR3 nucleotides read TGTGCCAGCAGCCCGTACCGGGACAAGAACACTGAAGCTTTCTTT. It specifies CASSPYRDKNTEAFF.

The gene calls are TRBV19 and TRBJ1-1; possibly TRBD1 for D (5 bases). Germline CDR1 reads LNHDA; CDR2 reads SQIVND (reference sequence). This CDR3 has 15 amino acids. V lost 6 bases and J lost 3, with 17 bases in between. Here the CDR3 DNA reads TGTGCCAGTAGCTTACAGGCAAATCGGTACACTGAAGCTTTCTTT. Translated, it gives CASSLQANRYTEAFF.

This chain links TRBV7-9 with TRBJ1-1; TRBD1 matches 7 bases. Germline V lookup: CDR1 SEHNR, CDR2 FQNEAQ (reference sequence). This CDR3 has 14 amino acids. CDR3 residues: CASQGTIMNTEAFF. In nucleotides, the CDR3 is TGTGCTTCACAGGGGACTATAATGAACACTGAAGCTTTCTTT.

As concerns this clone: Other DNA sequences in this sample translate to the same CDR3. The genes are TRBV7-2 and TRBJ2-7; D might be TRBD1 (5 bases). Trimming left V 1 base short and J 3 bases short, with 13 bases between. There are 15 residues in the CDR3. In germline, CDR1 is SGHTA, CDR2 FQGNSA. This CDR3 is CASSLGRGHDYEQYF. In DNA, the CDR3 is TGTGCCAGCAGCTTAGGACGAGGACACGACTACGAGCAGTACTTC.

The chain combines TRBV7-2 with TRBJ2-7; tentative D call: TRBD2 (7 bases). The CDR3 is 13 amino acids. Germline CDR1 reads SGHTA; CDR2 reads FQGNSA. The V gene lost 10 bases and the J gene lost 1 base, with 14 bases spanning the gap. For the CDR3, the DNA is TGTGCCATAAGGAGGGGGGGATCCTACGAGCAGTACTTC. Protein sequence: CAIRRGGSYEQYF.

The chain employs TRBV19 and TRBJ1-6; the D is unclear. V was shortened by 6 bases and J by 8 bases, with 14 bases between the two germline ends. The CDR3 sequence is 14 residues long. In germline, CDR1 is LNHDA, CDR2 SQIVND (reference sequence). CDR3 loop: CASSPRPGDSPLHF. In DNA, the CDR3 is TGTGCCAGTAGCCCTCGACCGGGAGATTCACCCCTCCACTTT.

The J gene is TRBJ1-1, the V gene TRBV6-5; maybe TRBD1 (6 bases). CDR1 is MNHEY and CDR2 is SVGAGI in the germline V gene. Trimming removed 5 bases at V and 1 base at J, with 11 bases between. The CDR3 is made up of 14 amino acids. DNA for the CDR3: TGTGCCAGCAGTCGCCTAGGGGGGAACACTGAAGCTTTCTTT. This encodes CASSRLGGNTEAFF.

This clone was counted a single time. The rearrangement links TRBV10-3 to TRBJ1-6, with 9 bases that match TRBD1. CDR3 size: 15 residues. Germline CDR1 is ENHRY and CDR2 is SYGVKD. Trimming removed 3 bases from V and 6 bases from J; junction bases left unmatched: 3. In DNA, the CDR3 is TGTGCCATCAGTGACATGACAGGGGGTAATTCACCCCTCCACTTT. It is translated as CAISDMTGGNSPLHF.

This clone was observed once. The genes are TRBV6-6 and TRBJ1-4, with a possible D match to TRBD1 (5 bases). The germline V gene has CDR1 MNHNY and CDR2 SVGAGI (reference sequence). The CDR3 runs to 15 residues. The V end lost 2 bases, the J end lost 8 bases, and 15 bases lay between the germline ends. The chain's CDR3 is CASSYARGDREKLFF. CDR3 bases: TGTGCCAGCAGTTACGCGAGAGGGGATAGGGAAAAACTGTTTTTT.

A note on this clone: At the DNA level, this CDR3 is encoded by other sequences in the same sample as well. The V gene is TRBV20-1, the J gene TRBJ1-1; TRBD1 matches 7 bases. The CDR3 is made up of 11 amino acids. Looked up from germline, CDR1 is DFQATT and CDR2 is SNEGSKA (reference sequence). J gave up 5 bases and V 4 bases, and 1 base lay outside the gene matches. The DNA of the CDR3 is TGCAGTGCTAAGGGACAGACTGAAGCTTTCTTT. Translated, it gives CSAKGQTEAFF.

The V call is TRBV2, the J call TRBJ2-3; tentative D call: TRBD1 (5 bases). This CDR3 contains 15 residues. CDR1 and CDR2 (germline): SNHLY, FYNNEI. The V end lost 6 bases, the J end lost 0 bases, and 13 bases lay between the germline ends. Here the CDR3 reads CASRLQGPSTDTQYF. The CDR3, as DNA: TGTGCCAGCAGGCTCCAGGGTCCTAGCACAGATACGCAGTATTTT.

The V call is TRBV11-3, the J call TRBJ2-1, with D possibly TRBD2 on 6 matching bases. Trimming removed 5 bases from V and 6 bases from J, with 17 bases in between. CDR1 is SGHNT, CDR2 YENEEA, per germline. This CDR3 has 15 amino acids. CDR3 nucleotide sequence: TGTGCCAGCAGCCTGCTGAACGGGGGTTTCAATGAGCAGTTCTTC. Protein sequence: CASSLLNGGFNEQFF.